This TCR beta chain was sequenced in a study of sequential checkpoint blockade in melanoma. Background on the study: First-line arms were nivolumab then ipilimumab, or the reverse, randomized 1:1. Both treatment sequences were followed by maintenance nivolumab.

The V gene's germline CDR1 is LGHNA and CDR2 YNFKEQ. The CDR3 is 16 amino acids. Trimming took 6 bases from V and 2 from J, leaving 20 bases between them. Sequencing was performed with immunoSEQ multiplex PCR; in TCRdb, only in-frame clones are kept and a portion is missing. In the table there are over 25,000 clones, roughly 77% of which are singletons. Treatment indicated: randomized to nivolumab then ipilimumab (arm A) or the reverse (arm B). DNA-damaging chemotherapy had not been given to any patient beforehand. Sorted cells were live CD3+CD8+, lacking CD19 and CD56, from PBMCs. V gene TRBV4-2 combines with J gene TRBJ2-7, with TRBD1 as a possible D gene (6 bases). The sequence derives from a human donor with melanoma. The input for sequencing was CD8+ T cells sorted from blood (inferred from file names), taken from a patient given nivolumab and ipilimumab in sequence. The CDR3 loop reads CASSHFTGTRTYEQYF. The DNA for the CDR3 is TGTGCCAGCAGTCATTTCACCGGGACACGGACCTACGAGCAGTACTTC.